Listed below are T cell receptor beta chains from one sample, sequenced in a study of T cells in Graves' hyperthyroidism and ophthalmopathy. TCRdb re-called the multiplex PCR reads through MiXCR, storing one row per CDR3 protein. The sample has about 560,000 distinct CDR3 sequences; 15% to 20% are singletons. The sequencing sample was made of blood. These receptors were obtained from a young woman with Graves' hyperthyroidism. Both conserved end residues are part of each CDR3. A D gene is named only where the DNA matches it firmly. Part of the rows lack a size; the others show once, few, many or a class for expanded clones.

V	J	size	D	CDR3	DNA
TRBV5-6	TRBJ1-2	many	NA	CASSLVWPLYGYTF	TGTGCCAGCAGCTTGGTCTGGCCTTTATATGGCTACACCTTC
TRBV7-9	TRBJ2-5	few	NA	CASSLTTWVRETQYF	TGTGCCAGCAGCTTAACTACGTGGGTTCGGGAGACCCAGTACTTC
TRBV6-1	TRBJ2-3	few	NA	CASSESSDPDTQYF	TGTGCCAGCAGTGAGTCTAGCGATCCAGATACGCAGTATTTT
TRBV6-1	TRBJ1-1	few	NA	CASHRGTEAFF	TGTGCCAGCCATAGGGGCACTGAAGCTTTCTTT
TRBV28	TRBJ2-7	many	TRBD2	CASSLDLAGREQYF	TGTGCCAGCAGTTTAGATCTAGCGGGACGTGAGCAGTACTTC
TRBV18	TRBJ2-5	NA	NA	CASSPISAETQYF	TGTGCCAGCTCACCAATTTCTGCAGAGACCCAGTACTTC
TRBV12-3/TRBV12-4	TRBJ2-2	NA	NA	CASSLSGGVIGELFF	TGTGCCAGCAGTTTATCGGGGGGCGTGATCGGGGAGCTGTTTTTT
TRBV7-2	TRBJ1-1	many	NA	CASSPRGGRRSEAFF	TGTGCCAGCAGCCCACGAGGGGGACGGAGAAGTGAAGCTTTCTTT
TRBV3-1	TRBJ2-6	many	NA	CASSQDVGTGANVLTF	TGTGCCAGCAGCCAAGATGTGGGGACCGGGGCCAACGTCCTGACTTTC
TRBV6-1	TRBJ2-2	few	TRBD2	CASRTVAGADYSNTGELFF	TGTGCCAGCAGGACCGTAGCGGGGGCGGACTATTCGAACACCGGGGAGCTGTTTTTT
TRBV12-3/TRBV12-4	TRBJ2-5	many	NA	CASSLSGLAQETQYF	TGTGCCAGCAGTTTATCGGGTCTAGCCCAAGAGACCCAGTACTTC
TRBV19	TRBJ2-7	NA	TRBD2	CASSIGLAGGGNYEQYF	TGTGCCAGTAGTATCGGTCTAGCGGGAGGCGGTAACTACGAGCAGTACTTC
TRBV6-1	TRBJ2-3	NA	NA	CASREGITDTQYF	TGTGCCAGCAGAGAGGGGATCACAGATACGCAGTATTTT
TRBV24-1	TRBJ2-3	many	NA	CATSEDRSGVTDTQYF	TGTGCCACCAGTGAAGATAGGTCCGGAGTAACAGATACGCAGTATTTT
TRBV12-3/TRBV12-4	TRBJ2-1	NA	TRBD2	CASRGGSGTGGRYNEQFF	TGTGCCAGCAGGGGCGGGAGTGGGACGGGGGGACGATACAATGAGCAGTTCTTC
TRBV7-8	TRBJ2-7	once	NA	CDSSLAGLYSYEQYF	TGTGACAGCAGCTTAGCTGGACTTTATTCCTACGAGCAGTACTTC
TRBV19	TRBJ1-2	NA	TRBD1	CASSGDRGGGYTF	TGTGCCAGTAGCGGTGACAGGGGAGGTGGCTACACCTTC
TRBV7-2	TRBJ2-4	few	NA	CASSLEEGNIQYF	TGTGCCAGCAGCTTAGAAGAGGGTAACATTCAGTACTTC
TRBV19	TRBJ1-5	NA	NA	CASSIERGRSNQPQHF	TGTGCCAGTAGTATAGAAAGGGGGAGGAGCAATCAGCCCCAGCATTTT
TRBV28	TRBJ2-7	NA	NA	CATGPTTYEQYF	TGTGCCACGGGACCCACAACCTACGAGCAGTACTTC
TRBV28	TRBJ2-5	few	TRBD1	CASSSNPGGEETQYF	TGTGCCAGCAGTTCAAACCCAGGGGGCGAGGAGACCCAGTACTTC
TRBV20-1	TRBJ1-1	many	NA	CSAAAGQTEAFF	TGCAGTGCTGCGGCTGGACAGACTGAAGCTTTCTTT
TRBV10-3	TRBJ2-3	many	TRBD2	CAHGPGLAGGTDTQYF	TGTGCCCACGGCCCGGGACTAGCGGGAGGGACAGATACGCAGTATTTT
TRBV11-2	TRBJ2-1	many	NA	CASSGIGLSSYNEQFF	TGTGCCAGCAGCGGAATCGGGCTTAGCTCCTACAATGAGCAGTTCTTC
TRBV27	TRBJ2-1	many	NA	CASSFRAGLYNEQFF	TGTGCCAGCAGTTTTAGGGCTGGATTATACAATGAGCAGTTCTTC
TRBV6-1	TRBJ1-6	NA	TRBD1	CASSEGTGVSPLHF	TGTGCCAGCAGTGAGGGGACAGGGGTTTCACCCCTCCACTTT
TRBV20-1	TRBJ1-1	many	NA	CSAPPGQKPPEAFF	TGCAGTGCGCCACCGGGACAAAAGCCACCTGAAGCTTTCTTT
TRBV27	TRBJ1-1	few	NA	CASSLYWGGLNTEAFF	TGTGCCAGCAGTTTATATTGGGGCGGATTGAACACTGAAGCTTTCTTT
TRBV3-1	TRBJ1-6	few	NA	CASSQDGRAYNSPLHF	TGTGCCAGCAGCCAGGATGGAAGGGCTTATAATTCACCCCTCCACTTT
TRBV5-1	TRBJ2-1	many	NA	CASTYGRSSYNEQFF	TGCGCCAGCACCTATGGCAGGAGCTCCTACAATGAGCAGTTCTTC
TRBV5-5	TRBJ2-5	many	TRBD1	CASSTSTGLETQYF	TGTGCCAGCAGCACGTCGACAGGGCTTGAGACCCAGTACTTC
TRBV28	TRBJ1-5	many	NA	CASSWGRSGKRSVQPQHF	TGTGCCAGCAGTTGGGGCCGATCGGGTAAGCGGTCCGTTCAGCCCCAGCATTTT
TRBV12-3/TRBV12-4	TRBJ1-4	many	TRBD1	CASSLGDRGSEKLFF	TGTGCCAGCAGTTTAGGCGACAGGGGAAGTGAAAAACTGTTTTTT
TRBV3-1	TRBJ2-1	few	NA	CASSQDTVGTRNRYNEQFF	TGTGCCAGCAGCCAAGATACTGTCGGGACTCGGAATCGATACAATGAGCAGTTCTTC
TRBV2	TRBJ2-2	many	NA	CASSPYGELFF	TGTGCCAGCAGTCCGTACGGGGAGCTGTTTTTT
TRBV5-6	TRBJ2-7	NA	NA	CASSGPQGSGYYEQYF	TGTGCCAGCAGCGGACCGCAGGGGTCTGGTTACTACGAGCAGTACTTC
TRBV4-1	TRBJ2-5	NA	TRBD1	CASSHTPGQGKETQYF	TGCGCCAGCAGCCATACACCGGGACAGGGCAAGGAGACCCAGTACTTC
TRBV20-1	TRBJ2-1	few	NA	CSAFSGFSYNEQFF	TGCAGTGCTTTTAGCGGATTCTCCTACAATGAGCAGTTCTTC
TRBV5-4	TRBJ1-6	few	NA	CASSLSDSPPLHF	TGTGCCAGCAGCTTGTCGGATTCTCCACCCCTCCACTTT
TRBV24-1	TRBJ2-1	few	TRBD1	CATRDRGSYNEQFF	TGTGCCACCAGAGACAGGGGGTCCTACAATGAGCAGTTCTTC
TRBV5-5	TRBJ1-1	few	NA	CASSPRMDSPAFF	TGTGCCAGCAGCCCTAGGATGGACAGCCCGGCTTTCTTT
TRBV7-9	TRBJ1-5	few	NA	CASSPQGLGQPQHF	TGTGCCAGCAGCCCACAGGGACTCGGTCAGCCCCAGCATTTT
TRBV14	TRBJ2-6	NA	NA	CASSQGGRDQRGANVLTF	TGTGCCAGCAGCCAAGGGGGAAGGGATCAACGTGGGGCCAACGTCCTGACTTTC
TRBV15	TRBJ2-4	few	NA	CATSRDPLQPKNIQYF	TGTGCCACCAGCAGAGATCCGTTGCAGCCCAAAAACATTCAGTACTTC
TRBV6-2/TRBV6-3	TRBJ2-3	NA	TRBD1	CASIKQGKSTDTQYF	TGTGCCAGCATAAAACAGGGGAAGAGCACAGATACGCAGTATTTT
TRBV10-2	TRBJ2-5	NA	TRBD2	CASSKQGLAAETQYF	TGCGCCAGCAGTAAACAGGGACTAGCTGCTGAGACCCAGTACTTC
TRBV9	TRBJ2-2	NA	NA	CASSSRTVNTGELFF	TGTGCCAGCAGCTCCCGGACTGTAAACACCGGGGAGCTGTTTTTT
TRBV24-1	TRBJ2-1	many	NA	CATSDQLGNEQFF	TGTGCCACCAGTGACCAACTAGGCAATGAGCAGTTCTTC
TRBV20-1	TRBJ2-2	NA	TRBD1	CSARRQGATGELFF	TGCAGTGCCCGGCGACAGGGAGCCACCGGGGAGCTGTTTTTT
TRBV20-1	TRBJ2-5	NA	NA	CSASLRRVETQYF	TGCAGTGCTAGTCTTCGGAGGGTGGAGACCCAGTACTTC
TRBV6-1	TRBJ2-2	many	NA	CASRRQTGTNTGELFF	TGTGCCAGCAGGCGCCAGACTGGGACGAACACCGGGGAGCTGTTTTTT
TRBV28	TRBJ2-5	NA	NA	CASTQGQETQYF	TGTGCCAGCACGCAGGGACAAGAGACCCAGTACTTC
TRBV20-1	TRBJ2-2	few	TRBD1	CSATRGLDTGELFF	TGCAGTGCTACCAGGGGGTTGGACACCGGGGAGCTGTTTTTT